The clone carrying this T cell receptor (beta chain) was counted a few times. The antigen is undetermined. This entry is derived from a study of neurological immune-mediated disorders. This CDR3 contains 14 residues. The trim removed 2 bases at V and 2 bases at J, leaving 2 bases unmatched. CDR1 is SGHRS and CDR2 is YFSETQ in the germline V gene. Study findings and constraints: The greatest TCR clonal expansion occurred in HTLV-1-associated myelopathy and the least in multiple sclerosis, which fell below healthy controls.

2 million unsorted PBMCs were stored in RNAlater at -80 °C before RNA extraction. MiXCR, applied by TCRdb to the 5' RACE reads, yields one record per CDR3 protein. Of some 38,000 distinct CDR3 sequences listed, 13% to 15% were seen once; the top ten hold approximately 30%. The specimen was PBMCs. The clonotype was recovered from a woman in her fifties or sixties with HTLV-1-associated myelopathy (HAM/TSP). The V and J genes are TRBV5-1 and TRBJ2-5; 8 positions agree with TRBD2. The CDR3 spells CASSLLAVQETQYF. The CDR3 bases are TGCGCCAGCAGCTTACTAGCGGTTCAAGAGACCCAGTACTTC.